The sequence of this TCR beta chain was determined in a study of CXCR3-negative and CXCR3-positive naive CD8 T cells. Across the whole study: Collectively, the libraries yielded 140 million or so TRB reads in total, at about 1.5 +/- 0.3 million per library.

Through 5' RACE with UMI labels, the TRB cDNA libraries were prepared. TCRdb reprocessed the 5' RACE reads and reports one entry per CDR3 protein, with no DNA. The specimen's table records tens of thousands of distinct CDR3 sequences. The germline V gene has CDR1 MDHEN and CDR2 SYDVKM. This CDR3 comprises 16 residues. Sequencing used memory CD8+ T cells from blood. The source is a human donor in good health. Some clones in this sample may be carry-over from other donors' samples. The V call is TRBV28, the J call TRBJ2-3; the TCRdb D gene call, TRBD2, has no DNA to confirm it. CDR3 protein: CASSSRLAGGSDTQYF.